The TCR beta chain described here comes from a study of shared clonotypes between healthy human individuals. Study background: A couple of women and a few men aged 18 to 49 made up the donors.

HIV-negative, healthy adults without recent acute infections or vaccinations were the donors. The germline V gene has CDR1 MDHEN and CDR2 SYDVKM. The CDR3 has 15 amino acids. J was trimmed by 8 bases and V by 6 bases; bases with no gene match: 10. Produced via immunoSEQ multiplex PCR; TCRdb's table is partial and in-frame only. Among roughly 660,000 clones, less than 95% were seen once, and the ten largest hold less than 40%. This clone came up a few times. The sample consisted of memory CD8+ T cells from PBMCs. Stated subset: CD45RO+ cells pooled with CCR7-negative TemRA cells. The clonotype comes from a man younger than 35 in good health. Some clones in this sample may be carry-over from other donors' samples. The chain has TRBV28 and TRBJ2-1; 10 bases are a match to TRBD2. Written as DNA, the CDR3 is TGTGCCAGCAGACCGGGACTAGCGATTCACTATGAGCAGTTCTTC. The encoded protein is CASRPGLAIHYEQFF.